This T cell receptor beta chain emerged from a study of shared clonotypes between healthy human individuals. Regarding the study as a whole: Memory subsets generally showed smaller estimated richness than naive subsets did.

In the case of this clone: Its antigen is unknown.

An even split of each subset's genomic DNA across several immunoSEQ plates was performed. TCRdb's copy holds only in-frame clones and misses some; the assay was immunoSEQ multiplex PCR. The sample lists over a million clones, more than 65% seen once, with around 1.4% in the top ten. A CD45RA-negative memory subset and a CD45RA+ naive subset were separated from the CD4+ cells. Unmatched junction bases numbered 7, after V lost 5 bases and J lost 4 bases. CDR1 and CDR2 from the germline V gene are MDHEN and SYDVKM. This CDR3 is 15 amino acids long. Source material: memory CD4+ T cells sorted from blood. Subset in this sample: CD45RA-negative fraction. The clonotype was recovered from a young man in good health. V gene TRBV28 combines with J gene TRBJ2-1; 8 positions match TRBD1. The CDR3 DNA is TGTGCCAGCAGTCCTAGGACAGGGCTATACAATGAGCAGTTCTTC. It codes for CASSPRTGLYNEQFF.